These T cell receptor beta chains were read from a single sample in a study of T cells in Graves' hyperthyroidism and ophthalmopathy. Using its own MiXCR run on the multiplex PCR reads, TCRdb lists one record per CDR3 protein. The sample has about 620,000 distinct CDR3 sequences, roughly 17% seen once; the top ten hold less than 4.5%. Sample: blood. The receptors were gathered from a woman aged 30 to 39 with Graves' hyperthyroidism. Each CDR3 is given with its conserved first and last residue. The D gene is left open where the match is weak. Expanded clones get a size class; other rows say once, few or many, or leave the size out.

size: many; J: TRBJ1-1; V: TRBV7-9; length: 13; D: -; CDR3: CASSLTERTEAFF; DNA: TGTGCCAGCAGCTTAACCGAGAGGACTGAAGCTTTCTTT
size: many; J: TRBJ1-5; V: TRBV28; length: 16; D: -; CDR3: CASSAPSPGSNQPQHF; DNA: TGTGCCAGCAGCGCTCCTTCGCCGGGCAGCAATCAGCCCCAGCATTTT
size: many; J: TRBJ2-1; V: TRBV28; length: 16; D: -; CDR3: CASRHGTEAYHNEQFF; DNA: TGTGCCAGCAGGCACGGGACGGAGGCTTACCACAATGAGCAGTTCTTC
size: few; J: TRBJ2-1; V: TRBV5-1; length: 16; D: -; CDR3: CASSLAPRQVGNEQFF; DNA: TGCGCCAGCAGCTTGGCCCCGCGACAGGTAGGCAATGAGCAGTTCTTC
size: -; J: TRBJ2-3; V: TRBV4-3; length: 16; D: -; CDR3: CASSQDRGKLTDTQYF; DNA: TGCGCCAGCAGCCAAGATAGAGGGAAACTCACAGATACGCAGTATTTT
size: few; J: TRBJ2-7; V: TRBV4-2; length: 14; D: -; CDR3: CASSQERTDYEQYF; DNA: TGTGCCAGCAGCCAAGAAAGAACCGACTACGAGCAGTACTTC
size: -; J: TRBJ1-2; V: TRBV11-2; length: 14; D: TRBD1; CDR3: CASSLAGTVGGYTF; DNA: TGTGCCAGCAGCTTAGCCGGGACAGTGGGGGGCTACACCTTC
size: many; J: TRBJ2-6; V: TRBV28; length: 16; D: -; CDR3: CASSLTGGTGANVLTF; DNA: TGTGCCAGCAGTTTAACCGGGGGCACTGGGGCCAACGTCCTGACTTTC
size: -; J: TRBJ1-1; V: TRBV4-2; length: 16; D: -; CDR3: CASSQDPQGWNTEAFF; DNA: TGTGCCAGCAGCCAAGACCCACAGGGATGGAACACTGAAGCTTTCTTT
size: few; J: TRBJ1-6; V: TRBV5-1; length: 14; D: TRBD1; CDR3: CASSRQGEGSPLHF; DNA: TGCGCCAGCAGCCGACAGGGGGAAGGGTCACCCCTCCACTTT
size: -; J: TRBJ2-3; V: TRBV10-3; length: 16; D: TRBD1; CDR3: CAIRAGTGVYTDTQYF; DNA: TGTGCCATCAGAGCAGGGACAGGGGTCTACACAGATACGCAGTATTTT
size: many; J: TRBJ1-1; V: TRBV3-1; length: 13; D: -; CDR3: CASSQVWNTEAFF; DNA: TGTGCCAGCAGCCAAGTTTGGAACACTGAAGCTTTCTTT
size: -; J: TRBJ2-2; V: TRBV7-8; length: 16; D: TRBD2; CDR3: CASSLGLAAPNGELFF; DNA: TGTGCCAGCAGCTTGGGGCTAGCGGCCCCCAACGGGGAGCTGTTTTTT
size: many; J: TRBJ2-1; V: TRBV27; length: 13; D: -; CDR3: CASSFMSNNEQFF; DNA: TGTGCCAGCAGTTTTATGTCCAACAATGAGCAGTTCTTC
size: -; J: TRBJ1-1; V: TRBV15; length: 13; D: -; CDR3: CATSRDGKTEAFF; DNA: TGTGCCACCAGCAGAGATGGGAAGACTGAAGCTTTCTTT
size: -; J: TRBJ2-7; V: TRBV19; length: 16; D: -; CDR3: CASSMVNRLGDYEQYF; DNA: TGTGCCAGTAGTATGGTCAATCGACTAGGGGACTACGAGCAGTACTTC
size: -; J: TRBJ1-5; V: TRBV20-1; length: 14; D: -; CDR3: CSAREGEVSQPQHF; DNA: TGCAGTGCTAGAGAGGGAGAAGTGTCTCAGCCCCAGCATTTT
size: -; J: TRBJ2-2; V: TRBV4-3; length: 15; D: -; CDR3: CASSQVTGLAGELFF; DNA: TGCGCCAGCAGCCAGGTGACAGGTCTAGCCGGGGAGCTGTTTTTT
size: many; J: TRBJ2-2; V: TRBV5-1; length: 15; D: -; CDR3: CASRAPLRTPGELFF; DNA: TGCGCCAGCAGGGCCCCGCTACGCACACCCGGGGAGCTGTTTTTT
size: few; J: TRBJ2-1; V: TRBV18; length: 14; D: TRBD1; CDR3: CASSLKTGANEQFF; DNA: TGTGCCAGCTCACTGAAGACAGGGGCAAATGAGCAGTTCTTC
size: few; J: TRBJ1-5; V: TRBV5-1; length: 15; D: -; CDR3: CASSYLKTSNQPQHF; DNA: TGTGCCAGCAGCTATCTTAAAACTTCCAATCAGCCCCAGCATTTT
size: few; J: TRBJ2-1; V: TRBV6-2/TRBV6-3; length: 14; D: -; CDR3: CASSSSGTLPEQFF; DNA: TGTGCCAGCAGTTCCTCCGGGACATTACCCGAGCAGTTCTTC
size: few; J: TRBJ2-5; V: TRBV9; length: 14; D: -; CDR3: CASSAGSGRETQYF; DNA: TGTGCCAGCAGCGCGGGGTCAGGGCGAGAGACCCAGTACTTC
size: many; J: TRBJ2-1; V: TRBV24-1; length: 16; D: TRBD2; CDR3: CATSDPTSGGSDEQFF; DNA: TGTGCCACCAGTGATCCGACTAGCGGGGGGAGTGATGAGCAGTTCTTC
size: -; J: TRBJ2-7; V: TRBV4-1; length: 15; D: TRBD2; CDR3: CASSRAAGVVHEQYF; DNA: TGCGCCAGCAGCCGCGCAGCGGGAGTGGTCCACGAGCAGTACTTC
size: -; J: TRBJ1-6; V: TRBV28; length: 15; D: -; CDR3: CASAITTSYNSPLHF; DNA: TGTGCCAGCGCTATTACGACCTCCTATAATTCACCCCTCCACTTT
size: -; J: TRBJ2-5; V: TRBV4-2; length: 14; D: -; CDR3: CASSQEWTRDTQYF; DNA: TGTGCCAGCAGCCAAGAGTGGACTCGGGACACCCAGTACTTC
size: many; J: TRBJ1-1; V: TRBV28; length: 11; D: -; CDR3: CASSNSLEAFF; DNA: TGTGCCAGCTCAAACTCCCTTGAAGCTTTCTTT
size: many; J: TRBJ1-6; V: TRBV11-2; length: 17; D: TRBD1; CDR3: CASSLVGHRGYNSPLHF; DNA: TGTGCCAGCAGCTTAGTGGGGCACAGGGGGTATAATTCACCCCTCCACTTT
size: few; J: TRBJ2-1; V: TRBV5-1; length: 14; D: -; CDR3: CASSLGQPDNEQFF; DNA: TGCGCCAGCAGCTTGGGCCAGCCCGACAATGAGCAGTTCTTC
size: -; J: TRBJ1-6; V: TRBV19; length: 14; D: -; CDR3: CASSTIQGTSPLHF; DNA: TGTGCCAGTAGTACCATACAGGGTACTTCACCCCTCCACTTT
size: -; J: TRBJ2-3; V: TRBV6-1; length: 16; D: -; CDR3: CASSRPGIPSTDTQYF; DNA: TGTGCCAGCAGCCGTCCGGGGATTCCTAGCACAGATACGCAGTATTTT
size: few; J: TRBJ2-2; V: TRBV13; length: 15; D: -; CDR3: CASSPPEENTGELFF; DNA: TGTGCCAGCAGCCCACCGGAGGAGAACACCGGGGAGCTGTTTTTT
size: many; J: TRBJ2-3; V: TRBV7-2; length: 15; D: -; CDR3: CASSSRDLYTDTQYF; DNA: TGTGCCAGCAGTTCGCGGGACTTATACACAGATACGCAGTATTTT
size: -; J: TRBJ1-4; V: TRBV18; length: 15; D: TRBD1; CDR3: CASSSGTGVNEKLFF; DNA: TGTGCCAGCTCAAGCGGGACAGGAGTTAATGAAAAACTGTTTTTT
size: many; J: TRBJ1-1; V: TRBV28; length: 15; D: -; CDR3: CASSSFRGANTEAFF; DNA: TGTGCCAGCAGTTCCTTCAGGGGCGCGAACACTGAAGCTTTCTTT
size: -; J: TRBJ2-1; V: TRBV5-1; length: 17; D: TRBD1; CDR3: CASSLGTGTGVDNEQFF; DNA: TGCGCCAGCAGCCTTGGGACTGGGACAGGGGTGGACAATGAGCAGTTCTTC
size: -; J: TRBJ1-1; V: TRBV9; length: 14; D: TRBD1; CDR3: CASSPKGAQIEAFF; DNA: TGTGCCAGCAGCCCGAAGGGGGCTCAGATTGAAGCTTTCTTT
size: -; J: TRBJ2-5; V: TRBV20-1; length: 18; D: TRBD2; CDR3: CSARDSGGTSVVGETQYF; DNA: TGCAGTGCTAGAGATTCAGGGGGGACTAGCGTAGTGGGAGAGACCCAGTACTTC
size: many; J: TRBJ2-7; V: TRBV19; length: 14; D: -; CDR3: CASSGGRSLVEQYF; DNA: TGTGCCAGTTCCGGTGGCAGGAGTCTTGTGGAGCAGTACTTC
size: -; J: TRBJ1-5; V: TRBV5-8; length: 15; D: TRBD1; CDR3: CASSLGQAGYQPQHF; DNA: TGTGCCAGCAGCTTAGGACAGGCTGGGTATCAGCCCCAGCATTTT
size: few; J: TRBJ2-7; V: TRBV7-9; length: 17; D: TRBD2; CDR3: CASSVGTSGRSSYEQYF; DNA: TGTGCCAGCAGCGTCGGGACTAGCGGGAGAAGCTCCTACGAGCAGTACTTC